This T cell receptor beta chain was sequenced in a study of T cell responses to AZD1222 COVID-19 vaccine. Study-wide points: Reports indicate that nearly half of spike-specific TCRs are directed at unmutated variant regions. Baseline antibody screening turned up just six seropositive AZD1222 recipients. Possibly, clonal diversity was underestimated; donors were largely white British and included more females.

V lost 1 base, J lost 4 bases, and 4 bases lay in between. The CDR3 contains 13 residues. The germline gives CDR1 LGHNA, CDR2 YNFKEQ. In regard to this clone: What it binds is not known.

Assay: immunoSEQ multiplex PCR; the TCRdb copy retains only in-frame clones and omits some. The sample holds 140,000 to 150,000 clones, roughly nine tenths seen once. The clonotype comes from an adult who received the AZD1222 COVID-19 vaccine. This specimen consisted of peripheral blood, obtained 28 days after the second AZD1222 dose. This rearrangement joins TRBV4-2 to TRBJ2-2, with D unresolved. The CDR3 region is CASSQASTGELFF. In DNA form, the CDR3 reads TGTGCCAGCAGCCAAGCTAGCACCGGGGAGCTGTTTTTT.